The subject of this entry is one T cell receptor (beta chain). Its specificity is not known. Assay used: immunoSEQ multiplex PCR; TCRdb lists only in-frame clones, some missing. The repertoire holds about 13,000 clones, with less than 90% as singletons. CDR1 and CDR2 (germline): SNHLY, FYNNEI. This CDR3 is 14 amino acids long. Between the trimmed V and J ends, which lost 2 bases and 0 bases, there was a span of 7 bases. The data belong to a study of PD-1 blockade in mismatch repair-deficient tumors. Findings of the study overall: 142 unique blood TCRs came from expansion to three of seven peptides. After pembrolizumab, tumor-resident clones rose rapidly, then generally contracted before radiologic responses.

The time point was: roughly ten-day in vitro stimulation with candidate neoantigen peptide 4. Three pembrolizumab responders had their TCRs sequenced. Seven ELISpot-reactive neoantigen peptides each drove a roughly ten-day in vitro stimulation. Source: cells cultured in vitro, taken from a patient treated with pembrolizumab. The chain recombines TRBV2 with TRBJ1-1, with D unresolved. This clonotype was obtained from an adult with mismatch repair-deficient cancer. The CDR3 reads CASSEINMNTEAFF. The CDR3 coding sequence is TGTGCCAGCAGTGAAATTAACATGAACACTGAAGCTTTCTTT.